The T cell receptor (beta chain) described here comes from a study of T-cell reconstitution after alpha-beta-depleted transplantation in children (dated by TCRdb to 2016 to 2017). Study-level background: The study quantitatively tracked T-cell immune reconstitution after TCRalphabeta/CD19-depleted allogeneic hematopoietic cell transplantation in children using TCR repertoire profiling.

Libraries were built with PCR. Sequencing was performed on an Illumina HiSeq 2500. TCR libraries were prepared with molecular barcoding, using unique molecular identifiers to normalize TCRbeta repertoire quantification. TCRdb's own reprocessing of the public reads used fastp at Q25 and MiXCR and kept productive beta chains. Every entry covers one CDR3 protein and lists the most common genes and DNA from its rows. The sample contains some 550,000 distinct CDR3 sequences, 15% to 20% of them found a single time. The top ten clonotypes cover approximately 3% of the sample. This clonotype was seen a handful of times. Its antigen remains unidentified. No much larger clone is present one base from it, and per-base qualities are unavailable. The germline V gene sets CDR1 to SGHVS and CDR2 to FQNEAQ. Germline trimming: 4 bases from V, 3 bases from J; junction bases outside gene matches: 9. From the cysteine through the phenylalanine, the CDR3 covers 16 amino acids. Only the CDR3 region is kept as DNA, spanning 48 bases read in frame from base 1.

This material consisted of PBMCs from the stem cell graft donor, taken from the stem cell graft. The TCR comes from a human donor who donated a stem cell graft to a child with acute lymphoblastic leukemia. Recombination linked TRBV7-8 to TRBJ2-3; 8 junctional bases match TRBD2. This receptor has the CDR3 CASSSTSGLVTDTQYF. The DNA sequence reads TGTGCCAGCAGCTCAACCTCGGGACTAGTGACAGATACGCAGTATTTT.